This TCR beta chain derives from a study of cytomegalovirus exposure and HLA in healthy donors. As for the study in general: The 120 validation repertoires were produced on the same platform as the 700 or so repertoires of the first cohort. This was reported in a later analysis.

With respect to this clone: The antigen is undetermined.

Study-wide results and limits: Rare sequences made up most TCRs, while some public TCRs were found in many donors.

After removal of 0 bases from V and 4 bases from J, the junction contained 9 bases not matched to a gene. The CDR3 loop spans 17 amino acids. The germline V gene has CDR1 LNHNV and CDR2 YYDKDF (reference sequence). The table came from immunoSEQ multiplex PCR; TCRdb's copy has only in-frame clones and leaves some out. The profile shows more than 90,000 clones, approximately 90% of them singletons. The sample was PBMCs. The V call is TRBV15, the J call TRBJ1-2; 9 bases are shared with TRBD1. The receptor comes from a man younger than 35 in good health and CMV-seropositive. The CDR3 loop is CATSRDPGTGYAYGYTF. Written as DNA, the CDR3 is TGTGCCACCAGCAGAGATCCCGGGACAGGGTACGCCTATGGCTACACCTTC.